These 23 T cell receptor beta chains share one sample of origin, sequenced in a study of blood T cell repertoires in COVID-19. Using immunoSEQ multiplex PCR, the repertoire was profiled, and TCRdb retains in-frame clones only, with some absent. The profile shows some 140,000 clones, less than 90% of them singletons. Sequenced sample: peripheral blood. The receptors come from a man in his fifties or sixties with acute or convalescent COVID-19.

The rearrangement joins TRBV19 to TRBJ1-1; the D is unclear. The germline V gene encodes CDR1 LNHDA and CDR2 SQIVND (reference sequence). The CDR3 is 13 residues long. Trimming shortened V by 2 bases and J by 0 bases, and 4 bases separated the two germline ends. CDR3 amino acids: CASSINMNTEAFF. CDR3 DNA: TGTGCCAGTAGTATAAACATGAACACTGAAGCTTTCTTT. The entire variable domain, with the rest obtained from reference TRBV19 and TRBJ1-1, is as follows: DGGITQSPKYLFRKEGQNVTLSCEQNLNHDAMYWYRQDPGQGLRLIYYSQIVNDFQKGDIAEGYSVSREKKESFPLTVTSAQKNPTAFYLCASSINMNTEAFFGQGTRLTVV.

This clone appeared a single time. CDR3 amino acids: CASSKGQINSPLHF. The CDR3 region has the DNA TGTGCCAGCAGTAAGGGACAGATAAATTCACCCCTCCACTTT. The V call is TRBV27, the J call TRBJ1-6; 7 nucleotides align to TRBD1. The CDR3 runs 14 residues. The V gene's germline CDR1 is MNHEY and CDR2 SMNVEV (reference sequence). J lost 7 bases, V lost 5 bases, and 5 bases had no gene match.

The V and J genes are TRBV7-8 and TRBJ1-2, with TRBD1 identical over 8 bases. CDR3 size: 14 residues. The V and J ends lost 1 base and 6 bases, in that order; junction bases with no gene match: 4. The germline CDR1 and CDR2 sequences are SGHVS and FQNEAQ. The CDR3 spells CASSLGAGGNGYTF. The DNA of the CDR3 is TGTGCCAGCAGCTTAGGAGCAGGGGGCAATGGCTACACCTTC.

The V call is TRBV5-1, the J call TRBJ2-1; D may be TRBD1 (5 bases). Trimming took off 0 bases at V and 4 bases at J, with 11 bases between the two ends. The CDR3 totals 15 residues. Germline V gives CDR1 SGHRS, CDR2 YFSETQ. DNA of the CDR3: TGCGCCAGCAGCTTGGCGGCGACAGAATACAATGAGCAGTTCTTC. Encoded protein: CASSLAATEYNEQFF.

Turning to this clone: One end of the junction fails to match germline, which may point to a read error. V usage is TRBV5-6 and J usage is TRBJ2-5, with 11 bases lining up with TRBD2. CDR3 size: 15 residues. Per germline, CDR1 SGHDT and CDR2 YYEEEE. CDR3 DNA sequence: TGTGCCAGCAGCTACGGGACTAGCGGTCAAGAGACTCAGTACTTC. This sequence encodes CASSYGTSGQETQYF.

The chain combines TRBV5-4 with TRBJ2-5; 12 bases are shared with TRBD2. The CDR3 runs to 15 residues. V shed 4 bases, J shed 4 bases, and the junction held 5 bases outside the gene matches. The germline gives CDR1 SGHNT, CDR2 YYREEE (reference sequence). DNA of the CDR3: TGTGCCAGCAGCCCGGCTAGCGGGGGGGCAGAGACCCAGTACTTC. Its protein is CASSPASGGAETQYF.

V and J are TRBV6-5 and TRBJ1-2; 10 bases are a match to TRBD1. V was pared by 6 bases and J by 6 bases, with 10 bases of the junction left unmatched. Germline V gene lookup returns CDR1 MNHEY and CDR2 SVGAGI. The CDR3 is 15 residues long. The DNA for the CDR3 is TGTGCCAGCAGCGACGACAGGGGGCGTTGGGATGGCTACACCTTC. This codes for CASSDDRGRWDGYTF.

The sample holds one count of this clone. The chain carries TRBV5-1 and TRBJ1-2; 10 bases fit TRBD1. Trimming cost V 4 bases and J 8 bases; bases outside gene matches: 11. CDR3 length equals 15 residues. CDR1 and CDR2 from the germline V gene are SGHRS and YFSETQ. CDR3 amino acids: CASSDSGTGATGYTF. The CDR3 coding sequence is TGCGCCAGCAGCGACTCCGGGACAGGGGCCACGGGCTACACCTTC.

The rearrangement joins TRBV19 to TRBJ1-1; weak D call: TRBD1 (5 bases). Germline CDR1 is LNHDA and CDR2 is SQIVND (reference sequence). With 1 base removed from V and 3 bases from J, the gap between germline ends came to 12 bases. This CDR3 spans 15 amino acids. CDR3 region: CASSIGGRVDTEAFF. CDR3 sequence (DNA): TGTGCCAGTAGTATAGGTGGCAGGGTGGACACTGAAGCTTTCTTT.

This chain links TRBV10-3 with TRBJ1-2, with D unclear. This CDR3 is built from 13 residues. Trimming removed 2 bases at V and 5 bases at J, with 9 bases between. CDR1 is ENHRY and CDR2 is SYGVKD in the germline V gene. In DNA, the CDR3 is TGTGCCATCAGTGAGCGGGAAGGTTATGGCTACACCTTC. Amino acid sequence: CAISEREGYGYTF.

The rearrangement links TRBV11-1 to TRBJ2-5, with 8 bases matching TRBD1. Germline-derived CDR1 and CDR2 are SGHAT and FQDESV (reference sequence). CDR3 length: 15 residues. V dropped 5 bases and J dropped 1; count of bases not matched to a gene: 6. The CDR3 reads CASSPRQGTQETQYF. The CDR3, as DNA: TGTGCCAGCAGCCCGAGACAGGGGACCCAAGAGACCCAGTACTTC.

The chain joins TRBV4-1 to TRBJ1-5; D uncertain. With 1 base removed from V and 4 bases from J, the gap between germline ends came to 11 bases. Per the germline V gene, CDR1 is MGHRA and CDR2 is YSYEKL. This CDR3 spans 15 amino acids. CDR3 in DNA: TGCGCCAGCAGCCAAGTGCTAGACTCGAATCAGCCCCAGCATTTT. Its translation: CASSQVLDSNQPQHF.

This clone was observed a single time. The chain employs TRBV2 and TRBJ1-1; D remains unclear. Between the trimmed V and J ends, which lost 6 bases and 1 base, there was a span of 9 bases. CDR1 and CDR2 (germline): SNHLY, FYNNEI. This CDR3 contains 13 residues. As DNA, the CDR3 is TGTGCCAGCAGCCGAGAAAGGAACACTGAAGCTTTCTTT. This codes for CASSRERNTEAFF.

The genes are TRBV7-9 and TRBJ1-2; a weak D match, TRBD1 (5 bases). This CDR3 comprises 15 residues. V was trimmed by 1 base and J by 4 bases, leaving 13 bases between them. Germline V gene sequence: CDR1 SEHNR, CDR2 FQNEAQ (reference sequence). The CDR3 reads CASSLDRGRGYGYTF. The CDR3 DNA follows: TGTGCCAGCAGCTTAGATCGGGGGAGGGGCTATGGCTACACCTTC.

The chain links TRBV9 to TRBJ1-1; D possibly corresponds to TRBD1 (5 bases). CDR1 is SGDLS, CDR2 YYNGEE, per germline. CDR3 length: 14 amino acids. V was clipped by 0 bases and J by 0 bases, with 6 bases between them. CDR3 nucleotides: TGTGCCAGCAGCGTAGGGGGCATGAACACTGAAGCTTTCTTT. The encoded protein is CASSVGGMNTEAFF.

The J gene is TRBJ2-7, the V gene TRBV15; no clear D gene. This CDR3 contains 12 residues. Trimming removed 0 bases from V and 4 bases from J, with 4 bases in between. Germline assignment: CDR1 LNHNV and CDR2 YYDKDF (reference sequence). In nucleotides, the CDR3 is TGTGCCACCAGCAGAGACTTTTACGAGCAGTACTTC. The encoded protein is CATSRDFYEQYF.

The V and J genes are TRBV4-1 and TRBJ2-7; the D gene is possibly TRBD1 (5 bases). Trimming shortened V by 0 bases and J by 4 bases, and 19 bases separated the two germline ends. Germline CDR1 MGHRA, CDR2 YSYEKL. This CDR3 contains 17 residues. CDR3 bases: TGCGCCAGCAGCCAAGACCCACCGGGTGTGAAGGGGTACGAGCAGTACTTC. It codes for CASSQDPPGVKGYEQYF.

J is TRBJ2-2 and V is TRBV10-3; tentatively, D is TRBD2 (6 bases). The germline V gene encodes CDR1 ENHRY and CDR2 SYGVKD. Trimming left V 8 bases short and J 0 bases short, with 10 bases between. This CDR3 contains 14 residues. In DNA form, the CDR3 reads TGTGCCATCGGGGAGGAAACGAACACCGGGGAGCTGTTTTTT. Its translation is CAIGEETNTGELFF.

CDR3 in amino acids: CASSSYSQGYEQYF. The DNA for the CDR3 is TGTGCCAGCAGTTCTTACTCACAGGGCTACGAGCAGTACTTC. This sequence joins TRBV6-5 and TRBJ2-7, with D possibly matching TRBD1 (6 bases). Germline CDR1 reads MNHEY; CDR2 reads SVGAGI. The CDR3 runs 14 residues. V was pared by 4 bases and J by 3 bases, with 13 bases between.

This clone was seen a few times. This sequence joins TRBV11-2 and TRBJ2-1; TRBD1 aligns across 9 bases. This CDR3 has 15 residues. From germline, CDR1 is SGHAT and CDR2 FQNNGV. V was pared by 5 bases and J by 6 bases, with 8 bases of the junction left unmatched. The CDR3: CASSRSRDRVNEQFF. CDR3 nucleotides: TGTGCCAGCAGCCGGAGCCGGGACAGGGTCAATGAGCAGTTCTTC.

By sample fraction, this clone is medium-sized. This chain connects TRBV5-1 to TRBJ1-3; TRBD1 is a possible D gene (5 bases). Trimming took off 4 bases at V and 3 bases at J, with 11 bases between the two ends. The CDR3 is 14 amino acids. From germline, CDR1 is SGHRS and CDR2 YFSETQ. CDR3 region: CASSLGGDGNTIYF. Here the CDR3 DNA reads TGCGCCAGCAGCCTCGGAGGGGATGGAAACACCATATATTTT.

This chain uses TRBV5-6 with TRBJ2-3, with 7 positions matching TRBD2. Germline V gene sequence: CDR1 SGHDT, CDR2 YYEEEE. CDR3 size: 17 residues. J was trimmed by 6 bases and V by 1 base; bases with no gene match: 14. CDR3 nucleotide sequence: TGTGCCAGCAGCTTGATCCTAGCGGAGACACTGGGGGATACGCAGTATTTT. Its translation: CASSLILAETLGDTQYF. Drawing the rest from reference TRBV5-6 and TRBJ2-3, the complete variable domain is DAGVTQSPTHLIKTRGQQVTLRCSPKSGHDTVSWYQQALGQGPQFIFQYYEEEERQRGNFPDRFSGHQFPNYSSELNVNALLLGDSALYLCASSLILAETLGDTQYFGPGTRLTVL.

The chain recombines TRBV15 with TRBJ1-2, with D perhaps TRBD1 (5 bases). Germline V gives CDR1 LNHNV, CDR2 YYDKDF (reference sequence). CDR3 length: 18 amino acids. The V and J ends lost 1 base and 2 bases respectively, with 20 bases between them. The CDR3 bases are TGTGCCACCAGCAGAGTGTCCGGGGGAAGTCCTTCGAACTATGGCTACACCTTC. Protein product: CATSRVSGGSPSNYGYTF.